The 10 T cell receptor beta chains reported below all come from one sample, sequenced in a study of T cell changes during pregnancy in multiple sclerosis. Using immunoSEQ multiplex PCR, the repertoire was profiled, and TCRdb retains in-frame clones only, with some absent. The table includes 52,000 or so clones, 90% detected once. The sample consisted of CD4+ T cells from peripheral blood mononuclear cells, taken in the first trimester of pregnancy. All receptors derive from a female donor with multiple sclerosis, enrolled in a pregnancy study.

The genes are TRBV5-5 and TRBJ2-2; D is perhaps TRBD2 (7 bases). V lost 4 bases to trimming and J lost 0 bases, with 13 bases between them. The CDR3 covers 16 residues. CDR1 is SGHKS, CDR2 YYEKEE, per germline (reference sequence). The chain's CDR3 is CASSRGGVANTGELFF. The CDR3 DNA reads as TGTGCCAGCAGCAGGGGGGGGGTTGCGAACACCGGGGAGCTGTTTTTT.

V usage is TRBV7-2 and J usage is TRBJ2-3, with TRBD2 matching over 11 bases. This CDR3 spans 16 amino acids. Trimming removed 3 bases from V and 2 bases from J; junction bases left unmatched: 4. Germline lookup yields CDR1 SGHTA and CDR2 FQGNSA. DNA of the CDR3: TGTGCCAGCAGCTTCAGACTAGCGGGGTCCACAGATACGCAGTATTTT. Its protein product is CASSFRLAGSTDTQYF.

V gene TRBV5-1 combines with J gene TRBJ2-2; D unclear. V lost 2 bases, J lost 2 bases, and 10 bases lay in between. Germline V gene data show CDR1 as SGHRS and CDR2 as YFSETQ. The CDR3 runs to 15 residues. The CDR3 DNA reads as TGCGCCAGCAGCTTCAGACAAGCCAACACCGGGGAGCTGTTTTTT. Amino acids: CASSFRQANTGELFF.

The rearrangement links TRBV7-2 to TRBJ1-6, with D perhaps matching TRBD1 (6 bases). V lost 5 bases to trimming and J lost 10 bases, with 12 bases between them. Germline V gene lookup returns CDR1 SGHTA and CDR2 FQGNSA. There are 13 residues in the CDR3. The CDR3 here is CASSLTGQSPLHF. In nucleotides, the CDR3 is TGTGCCAGCAGCCTAACAGGGCAATCACCCCTCCACTTT.

V usage is TRBV19 and J usage is TRBJ1-1, with 9 bases that match TRBD1. Germline CDR1 LNHDA, CDR2 SQIVND (reference sequence). The V gene end was trimmed by 4 bases and the J gene end by 8 bases; junction bases not matched to a gene: 14. This CDR3 is 16 amino acids long. CDR3 protein: CASSKIQGAGVQEAFF. CDR3 coding DNA: TGTGCCAGTAGTAAGATACAGGGGGCAGGTGTTCAGGAAGCTTTCTTT.

This sequence joins TRBV2 and TRBJ2-5; 7 bases line up with TRBD2. CDR3 length equals 14 residues. J gave up 5 bases and V 4 bases, and 7 bases lay outside the gene matches. From germline, CDR1 is SNHLY and CDR2 FYNNEI. This CDR3 is CASSGSSRGETQYF. The CDR3 bases are TGTGCCAGCAGTGGTTCATCGCGGGGGGAGACCCAGTACTTC.

DNA of the CDR3: TGTGCCAGTATAACAGGGGCCGTAGCTAATGAAAAACTGTTTTTT. It codes for CASITGAVANEKLFF. The rearrangement links TRBV28 to TRBJ1-4, with 7 positions matching TRBD1. V lost 9 bases, J lost 3 bases, and 10 bases stayed unmatched. The CDR3 runs 15 residues. Germline values: CDR1 MDHEN, CDR2 SYDVKM.

This chain joins TRBV7-2 and TRBJ1-2, with no clear D. The CDR3 totals 14 residues. Germline CDR1 SGHTA, CDR2 FQGNSA. Trimming stripped 5 bases from V and 0 bases from J, with 10 bases between. This CDR3 reads CASSLKSPNYGYTF. For the CDR3, the DNA is TGTGCCAGCAGCCTAAAGAGTCCTAACTATGGCTACACCTTC.

The V and J genes are TRBV7-9 and TRBJ2-3; 15 bases are shared with TRBD2. This CDR3 is 16 amino acids long. CDR1 SEHNR and CDR2 FQNEAQ come from the germline V gene (reference sequence). V trimming: 5 bases; J trimming: 6 bases; junction bases outside the gene matches: 6. CDR3 region: CASSKPGLAGGDTQYF. DNA of the CDR3: TGTGCCAGCAGCAAGCCGGGACTAGCGGGAGGTGATACGCAGTATTTT.

The CDR3, as DNA: TGCAGCGTTATTGTGACAGTGAACACTGAAGCTTTCTTT. It specifies CSVIVTVNTEAFF. The genes are TRBV29-1 and TRBJ1-1, with a possible D match to TRBD1 (5 bases). CDR3 size: 13 residues. Trimming stripped 5 bases from V and 0 bases from J, with 10 bases between. Germline-derived CDR1 and CDR2 are SQVTM and ANQGSEA.